This T cell receptor beta chain comes out of a study of blood T cell repertoires in COVID-19. Study background: Samples representing acute and convalescent COVID-19 were sourced from the United States, Italy and Spain.

Germline assignment: CDR1 LGHDT and CDR2 YNNKEL (reference sequence). CDR3 length: 16 residues. V shed 2 bases and J shed 2 bases, with 14 bases lying between them. Using immunoSEQ multiplex PCR, the repertoire was profiled, and TCRdb retains in-frame clones only, with some absent. The sample contains roughly 430,000 clones, 88% of which appear only once. Participants came from some 23 US areas, aged roughly 18 to 100 years. Cohort placement rested on clinical history that participants reported themselves. Individuals in the exposed group had encountered a COVID-19 case within 2 weeks preceding study entry.

The sequencing input was PBMCs or T cells enriched from blood (not recorded which). The chain carries TRBV3-1 (or the pseudogene TRBV3-2) and TRBJ2-3; TRBD1 might be the D (5 bases). This clonotype was sampled from a woman aged 18-35 years who had been exposed to COVID-19. This CDR3 reads CASSQPPDSYTDTQYF. The CDR3 DNA is TGTGCCAGCAGCCAACCCCCCGACAGCTACACAGATACGCAGTATTTT.